What follows is one T cell receptor (beta chain) and its context. The antigen is not known. This sample stems from a study of T-cell memory formation after mild COVID-19. Looking at the study overall: TCR clustering was largely donor specific. Findings of the study overall: The study found balanced CD4/CD8 in clones contracting day 15 to 85 and a CD4+ lean in later expanders. The CD4+ clones that contracted clustered mainly within CM and EM, and the CD8+ clones concentrated in EMRA.

The CDR3 consists of 14 residues. With 0 bases removed from V and 8 bases from J, the gap between germline ends came to 12 bases. Germline V lookup: CDR1 MGHRA, CDR2 YSYEKL. Each CDR3 protein gets one entry after TCRdb re-called the 5' RACE reads with MiXCR. The sample shows more than 120,000 distinct CDR3 sequences, about 6.1% of them seen only once. The rearrangement uses TRBV4-1 and TRBJ2-3, with D perhaps matching TRBD1 (5 bases). This clonotype originated in an adult woman who had mild COVID-19 (a few samples of this study predate the infection). Cell type and time point are not known. Sequencing used PBMCs or a T cell subset sorted from them (not recorded which). This chain's CDR3 is CASSQDEGVVTQYF. The DNA for the CDR3 is TGCGCCAGCAGCCAAGATGAAGGGGTGGTTACGCAGTATTTT.